This T cell receptor (beta chain) stems from a study of cytomegalovirus exposure and HLA in healthy donors. PCR amplification relied on 60 Vbeta primers (plus 13 Jbeta primers). Some clones are missing from TCRdb's copy, which holds only in-frame ones; the method was immunoSEQ multiplex PCR. The sample includes about 180,000 clones, 80% to 85% of them seen just once. Trimming removed 5 bases at V and 4 bases at J, with 11 bases between. Germline values: CDR1 LNHDA, CDR2 SQIVND (reference sequence). CDR3 length: 14 amino acids. This sequence was found in a boy aged 2 to 9 in good health and CMV-seronegative. Sequencing was done on a sample of PBMCs. V gene TRBV19 combines with J gene TRBJ2-2; weak D call: TRBD2 (6 bases). In nucleotides, the CDR3 is TGTGCCAGTAGTGCGACTAGGGGCACCGGGGAGCTGTTTTTT. It encodes CASSATRGTGELFF.